A single sample is the source of the 26 T cell receptor beta chains below, sequenced in a study of T cells in Graves' hyperthyroidism and ophthalmopathy. The source material, RNA transcripts, was used to amplify TCR beta CDR3 regions. The HTBI primer set was used in a first-round RT-PCR of the TCR CDR3. From the multiplex PCR reads, TCRdb called clonotypes with MiXCR, one entry per CDR3 protein. Among just under 750,000 distinct CDR3 sequences listed, approximately 40% were seen once. Material for sequencing was blood. These receptors came from a middle-aged woman with Graves' hyperthyroidism.

This chain connects TRBV2 to TRBJ2-5, with D perhaps matching TRBD1 or TRBD2 (6 bases each). The CDR3 consists of 15 residues. CDR1 and CDR2 (germline): SNHLY, FYNNEI. The V end was cut by 6 bases, the J end by 2 bases, with 16 bases between. In DNA, the CDR3 is TGTGCCAGCAGGCCCAACGGGGGCCTGCAAGAGACCCAGTACTTC. Protein product: CASRPNGGLQETQYF.

This clonotype came up a few times. This sequence joins TRBV19 and TRBJ2-5; 7 positions match TRBD1. Germline V gene data show CDR1 as LNHDA and CDR2 as SQIVND (reference sequence). Trimming cost V 6 bases and J 1 base; bases outside gene matches: 8. The CDR3 contains 15 residues. The CDR3 loop reads CASRNRGRSQETQYF. CDR3 coding DNA: TGTGCCAGTAGAAACAGGGGCCGCAGCCAAGAGACCCAGTACTTC.

In regard to this clonotype: The CDR3 end shows no conserved phenylalanine or tryptophan, and so a read error is likely. The limits of the CDR3 on the DNA are not certain, so only TCRdb's listed CDR3 is given. The chain has TRBV20-1 and TRBJ1-6; TRBD1, the table's D call, was not compared with the DNA. The CDR3 extends over 9 residues, inclusive of both ends. Germline assignment: CDR1 DFQATT and CDR2 SNEGSKA (reference sequence). CDR3: CSARVPGYI.

This chain links TRBV2 with TRBJ2-5; D may be TRBD2 (7 bases). In germline, CDR1 is SNHLY, CDR2 FYNNEI. The CDR3 has 11 amino acids. V was shortened by 7 bases and J by 6 bases, with 9 bases between the two germline ends. CDR3: CASKGGQTQYF. The CDR3 bases are TGTGCCAGCAAGGGGGGGCAGACCCAGTACTTC.

This clonotype was seen a few times. The chain employs TRBV6-5 and TRBJ1-5, with D hard to call. CDR3 length: 17 amino acids. Germline V gene data show CDR1 as MNHEY and CDR2 as SVGAGI. The V end lost 6 bases, the J end lost 0 bases, and 18 bases lay between the germline ends. The CDR3 region is CASSPRVGDYSNQPQHF. Here the CDR3 DNA reads TGTGCCAGCAGCCCCCGGGTCGGGGATTATAGCAATCAGCCCCAGCATTTT.

This clonotype has a handful of counts. The chain employs TRBV20-1 and TRBJ2-2; D may be TRBD1 (6 bases). The ends were cut back, 5 bases at V and 0 bases at J, with 19 bases in the middle. The CDR3 has 17 amino acids. Germline-derived CDR1 and CDR2 are DFQATT and SNEGSKA (reference sequence). The CDR3 coding sequence is TGCAGTGCTCCCTCGTATCGACAGGAGACGAACACCGGGGAGCTGTTTTTT. Its translation is CSAPSYRQETNTGELFF.

This clonotype was seen just once. CDR3 sequence reads: CSAIGQGRRRTEAFF. The DNA for the CDR3 is TGCAGTGCCATTGGACAGGGGAGACGGCGCACTGAAGCTTTCTTT. This sequence joins TRBV20-1 and TRBJ1-1, with 9 bases aligning to TRBD1. The CDR3 contains 15 residues. Germline CDR1 reads DFQATT; CDR2 reads SNEGSKA (reference sequence). The J segment lost 4 bases and the V segment lost 6 bases, leaving 12 bases of the junction unmatched.

As concerns this clonotype: A much larger clonotype is one base distant, so this may be a read error. The chain has TRBV29-1 and TRBJ2-3; a weak D match, TRBD1 (6 bases). Germline V gene data show CDR1 as SQVTM and CDR2 as ANQGSEA. This CDR3 spans 13 amino acids. V lost 7 bases, J lost 4 bases, and 15 bases lay in between. CDR3 sequence: CSAQGPTADTQYF. DNA for the CDR3: TGCAGCGCACAGGGCCCCACCGCAGATACGCAGTATTTT.

The genes are TRBV7-8 and TRBJ1-5; possible D gene TRBD1, 5 bases. The germline V gene has CDR1 SGHVS and CDR2 FQNEAQ. The V end lost 8 bases, the J end lost 5 bases, and 22 bases lay between the germline ends. This CDR3 has 16 amino acids. The DNA for the CDR3 is TGTGCCAGCTCACCAGGAGTCCCGGGCAGGGATCAGCCCCAGCATTTT. The encoded protein is CASSPGVPGRDQPQHF.

Worth noting for this clonotype: Given a much more abundant clone one base away, this may be a read error. This sequence joins TRBV11-1 and TRBJ1-1, with D tentatively TRBD1 (5 bases). The germline V gene has CDR1 SGHAT and CDR2 FQDESV (reference sequence). The CDR3 loop spans 13 amino acids. The V gene lost 3 bases and the J gene lost 3 bases, with 8 bases spanning the gap. The CDR3 coding sequence is TGTGCCAGCAGCTTCCGGGACGACACTGAAGCTTTCTTT. Protein product: CASSFRDDTEAFF.

The chain recombines TRBV4-3 with TRBJ1-5, with 7 bases fitting TRBD1. This CDR3 contains 16 residues. The V gene end was trimmed by 8 bases and the J gene end by 4 bases; junction bases not matched to a gene: 14. The germline V gene encodes CDR1 LGHNA and CDR2 YSLEER. The CDR3 spells CASAKWWDRPNQPQHF. In DNA form, the CDR3 reads TGCGCCAGCGCCAAGTGGTGGGACAGACCAAATCAGCCCCAGCATTTT.

The chain combines TRBV20-1 with TRBJ1-4; D is ambiguous. V was shortened by 6 bases and J by 2 bases, with 13 bases between the two germline ends. Germline CDR1 and CDR2: DFQATT and SNEGSKA (reference sequence). The CDR3 has 14 residues. The CDR3 is CSAPPYGTNEKLFF. Here the CDR3 DNA reads TGCAGTGCCCCTCCCTACGGTACTAATGAAAAACTGTTTTTT.

This clonotype was seen just once. The CDR3 DNA reads TGTGCCAGCAGTGAATTCATGGACAGGGCAGGGAGTCACTATGGCTACACCTTC. This translates into CASSEFMDRAGSHYGYTF. The rearrangement joins TRBV25-1 to TRBJ1-2; TRBD1 matches at 8 bases. The CDR3 extends over 18 amino acids. Per the germline V gene, CDR1 is MGHDK and CDR2 is SYGVNS. V lost 1 base, J lost 3 bases, and 13 bases stayed unmatched.

This chain uses TRBV7-3 with TRBJ1-1; 9 bases are shared with TRBD1. The V gene's germline CDR1 is SGHTA and CDR2 FQGTGA. This CDR3 spans 16 amino acids. J was trimmed by 8 bases and V by 3 bases; bases with no gene match: 13. CDR3 residues: CASSFTGGGLGMEAFF. Here the CDR3 DNA reads TGTGCCAGCAGCTTTACAGGGGGCGGGCTTGGGATGGAAGCTTTCTTT.

Note on this clonotype: This may arise from a read error, as a much more abundant clone is one base away. Because it lacks the conserved phenylalanine or tryptophan at the end, this CDR3 is likely a read error. The gene calls are TRBV6-5 and TRBJ1-2; 9 bases map to TRBD1. V lost 4 bases to trimming and J lost 2 bases; unmatched junction nucleotides: 5. In germline, CDR1 is MNHEY, CDR2 SVGAGI. The CDR3 sequence is 15 residues long. CDR3 bases: TGTGCCAGCAGTTCGGACAGGGGCCAGAACTATGGCTACACCTCC. Its protein is CASSSDRGQNYGYTS.

The rearrangement joins TRBV24-1 to TRBJ2-3, with 7 bases matching TRBD1. The CDR3 spans 15 residues. J was trimmed by 2 bases and V by 4 bases; bases with no gene match: 5. CDR1 is KGHDR, CDR2 SFDVKD, per germline. The CDR3 DNA follows: TGTGCCACCAGTGACCCGGGACAGCCCACAGATACGCAGTATTTT. Translated: CATSDPGQPTDTQYF.

This clonotype was counted ten times or more. Germline is not matched at one junction end, which may reflect a read error. V usage is TRBV7-2 and J usage is TRBJ1-1, with D perhaps matching TRBD1 (5 bases). The CDR3 is 14 residues long. The germline V gene has CDR1 SGHTA and CDR2 FQGNSA. The CDR3 sequence: CASSLSWTGTEVFF. As DNA, the CDR3 is TGTGCCAGCAGCCTTTCTTGGACGGGGACTGAAGTTTTCTTT.

This clonotype was picked up many times. The chain joins TRBV7-9 to TRBJ1-2, with a possible D match to TRBD1 (5 bases). Germline assignment: CDR1 SEHNR and CDR2 FQNEAQ (reference sequence). Between the trimmed V and J ends, which lost 4 bases and 5 bases, there was a span of 20 bases. CDR3 length equals 16 residues. The CDR3, as DNA: TGTGCCAGCAGCTCCTGGTGGGCCAGGGAGGTATATGGCTACACCTTC. This translates into CASSSWWAREVYGYTF. The whole variable domain, remainder taken from reference TRBV7-9 and TRBJ1-2, is DTGVSQNPRHKITKRGQNVTFRCDPISEHNRLYWYRQTLGQGPEFLTYFQNEAQLEKSRLLSDRFSAERPKGSFSTLEIQRTEQGDSAMYLCASSSWWAREVYGYTFGSGTRLTVV.

The chain couples TRBV7-8 to TRBJ1-2, with a tentative D call TRBD1 (5 bases). The CDR3 sequence is 17 residues long. Germline loops: CDR1 SGHVS, CDR2 FQNEAQ. V was pared by 1 base and J by 7 bases, with 22 bases between. CDR3 bases: TGTGCCAGCAGCTTAGTCGATAGGACGAGGGGCTACGGTGGCTACACCTTC. Its protein product is CASSLVDRTRGYGGYTF.

Comment on this clonotype: A junction end diverges from the germline sequence, so it may reflect a read error. The rearrangement uses TRBV7-7 and TRBJ2-3; 10 bases agree with TRBD2. Germline CDR1 reads SSHAT; CDR2 reads FNYEAQ (reference sequence). The CDR3 covers 17 residues. The DNA for the CDR3 is TGTGCTAGCAGCTTAGAACGTAGCGGGGGGCCCCAAGATACGCAGTATTTT. Encoded protein: CASSLERSGGPQDTQYF.

V and J are TRBV12-3 or TRBV12-4 and TRBJ2-7; 9 bases fit TRBD2. Trimming cost V 4 bases and J 3 bases; bases outside gene matches: 4. CDR3 length equals 14 residues. CDR3 protein: CASSSSGAHYEQYF. The CDR3 region has the DNA TGTGCCAGCAGTTCTAGCGGGGCCCACTACGAGCAGTACTTC.

This clonotype was picked up a small number of times. This chain uses TRBV6-6 with TRBJ2-6; D could derive from TRBD1 or TRBD2 (6 bases each). V was trimmed by 6 bases and J by 4 bases, leaving 19 bases between them. The CDR3 consists of 17 residues. CDR1 is MNHNY, CDR2 SVGAGI, per germline (reference sequence). The CDR3 spells CASSPRSGAAGANVLTF. The CDR3 region has the DNA TGTGCCAGCAGCCCGAGATCGGGGGCGGCCGGGGCCAACGTCCTGACTTTC.

In this sample, this clonotype turned up many times. The rearrangement joins TRBV7-6 to TRBJ2-7; D is perhaps TRBD1 (8 bases). Trimming took 2 bases from V and 6 from J, leaving 20 bases between them. Germline values: CDR1 SGHVS, CDR2 FNYEAQ. This CDR3 is 16 amino acids long. The CDR3 reads CASSLTSGQGGAEQYF. The CDR3 nucleotides read TGTGCCAGCAGCTTAACTTCCGGACAGGGAGGGGCCGAGCAGTACTTC.

This rearrangement joins TRBV7-8 to TRBJ2-5; TRBD2 is a possible D gene (6 bases). Germline loops: CDR1 SGHVS, CDR2 FQNEAQ. Trimming pared 5 bases from V and 7 bases from J, leaving 11 bases between. CDR3 length: 12 amino acids. The CDR3 loop is CASSPVEGTQYF. The CDR3 DNA reads as TGTGCCAGCAGCCCGGTGGAGGGGACCCAGTACTTC.

The genes are TRBV12-3 or TRBV12-4 and TRBJ1-5; 9 bases fit TRBD1. The CDR3 totals 16 residues. V was clipped by 4 bases and J by 7 bases; unmatched bases: 11. CDR3 region: CASSSSGQGFSQPQHF. The DNA for the CDR3 is TGTGCCAGCAGTTCCTCGGGACAGGGATTCAGCCAGCCCCAGCATTTT.

The chain uses TRBV19 and TRBJ2-3; tentative D call: TRBD2 (6 bases). Trimming cost V 7 bases and J 2 bases, with 13 bases left between them. The germline V gene has CDR1 LNHDA and CDR2 SQIVND (reference sequence). The CDR3 spans 14 residues. Here the CDR3 DNA reads TGTGCCAGTACCCGCGGGACCCACACAGATACGCAGTATTTT. Translating gives CASTRGTHTDTQYF.